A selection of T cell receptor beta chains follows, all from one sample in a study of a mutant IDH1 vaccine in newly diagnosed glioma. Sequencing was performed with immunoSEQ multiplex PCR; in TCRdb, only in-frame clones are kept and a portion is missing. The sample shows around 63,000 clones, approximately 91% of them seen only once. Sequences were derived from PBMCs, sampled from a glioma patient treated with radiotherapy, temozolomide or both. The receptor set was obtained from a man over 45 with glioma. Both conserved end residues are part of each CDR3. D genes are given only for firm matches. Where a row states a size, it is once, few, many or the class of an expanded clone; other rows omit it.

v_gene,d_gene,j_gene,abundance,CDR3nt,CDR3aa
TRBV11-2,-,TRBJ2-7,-,TGTGCCAGCAGCTTAGCGGGGTTTAACGAGCAGTACTTC,CASSLAGFNEQYF
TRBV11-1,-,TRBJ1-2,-,TGTGCCAGCAGCTTAGTATCGGCAGGCGCTAACTATGGCTACACCTTC,CASSLVSAGANYGYTF
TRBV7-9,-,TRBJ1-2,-,TGTGCCAGCAGCCCCGTGGGGGAGTGGGTCTATGGCTACACCTTC,CASSPVGEWVYGYTF
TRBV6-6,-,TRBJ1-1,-,TGTGCCAGCAGTTCCCCGGGACAAGTGAACACTGAAGCTTTCTTT,CASSSPGQVNTEAFF
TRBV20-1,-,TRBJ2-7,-,TGCAGTGCTAGCGACGGAGGCGAGCAGTACTTC,CSASDGGEQYF
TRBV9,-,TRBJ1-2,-,TGTGCCAGCAGCGTAGCAGGGGTCGCGGGGTATGGCTACACCTTC,CASSVAGVAGYGYTF
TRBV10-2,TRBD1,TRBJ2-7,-,TGCGCCAGCAGTGACGCCAGGGGGATAGTCTACGAGCAGTACTTC,CASSDARGIVYEQYF
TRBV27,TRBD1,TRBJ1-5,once,TGTGCCAGCAGTTTAGTGGGACAGGGGGCCTCCCCCCAGCATTTT,CASSLVGQGASPQHF
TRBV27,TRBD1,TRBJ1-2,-,TGTGCCAGCAGTTTAGACAGGGGGAATGGCTACACCTTC,CASSLDRGNGYTF
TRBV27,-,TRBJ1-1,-,TGTGCCAGCAGCCCAAACGCTATAGGCACTGAAGCTTTCTTT,CASSPNAIGTEAFF
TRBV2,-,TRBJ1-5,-,TGTGCCAGCAGGAGGGACAGCAATCAGCCCCAGCATTTT,CASRRDSNQPQHF
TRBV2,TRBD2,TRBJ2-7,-,TGTGCCAGCAGTGATTCCGGGACTAGCGGGGCCTACGAGCAGTACTTC,CASSDSGTSGAYEQYF
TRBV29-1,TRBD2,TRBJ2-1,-,TGCAGCGTTAGCGGGAGGGCCGGCAATGAGCAGTTCTTC,CSVSGRAGNEQFF
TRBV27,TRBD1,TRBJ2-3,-,TGTGCCAGCAGTTTTATCCGCCAGGGGGTAACAGATACGCAGTATTTT,CASSFIRQGVTDTQYF
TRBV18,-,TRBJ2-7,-,TGTGCCAGCTCACCACCGGGGCGGAGATCCTACGAGCAGTACTTC,CASSPPGRRSYEQYF
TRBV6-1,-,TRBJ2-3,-,TGTGCCAGCAGTGTGAGGGGCCCTGGCACAGATACGCAGTATTTT,CASSVRGPGTDTQYF
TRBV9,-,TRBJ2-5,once,TGTGCCAGCAACCCTACGGGGTGGCAGGAGACCCAGTACTTC,CASNPTGWQETQYF
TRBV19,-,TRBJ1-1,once,TGTGCCAGTAGTATGGGGTCGAACACTGAAGCTTTCTTT,CASSMGSNTEAFF
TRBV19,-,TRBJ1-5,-,TGTGCCAGTAGTATCGGGACCCCTTATAGCAATCAGCCCCAGCATTTT,CASSIGTPYSNQPQHF
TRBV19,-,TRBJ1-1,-,TGTGCCAGTAGAAGGGACACTGAAGCTTTCTTT,CASRRDTEAFF
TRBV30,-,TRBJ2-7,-,TGTGCCTGGAGTGTATACCTTCGTGGGGAGCAGTACTTC,CAWSVYLRGEQYF
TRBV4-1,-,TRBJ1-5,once,TGCGCCAGCAGCCAAGATAGGGCAGGGAATCAGCCCCAGCATTTT,CASSQDRAGNQPQHF
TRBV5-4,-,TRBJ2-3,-,TGTGCCAGCAGCTCTCGGAGTCTAGCGAGCACAGATACGCAGTATTTT,CASSSRSLASTDTQYF
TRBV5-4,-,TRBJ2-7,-,TGTGCCAGCAGCTTGGGAGTCGGAAAGTTCTACGAGCAGTACTTC,CASSLGVGKFYEQYF
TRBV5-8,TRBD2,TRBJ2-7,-,TGTGCCAGCAGCTTAGTACTAGCGGGATCCTACGAGCAGTACTTC,CASSLVLAGSYEQYF
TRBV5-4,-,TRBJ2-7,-,TGTGCCAGCAGCTTGGGTCGTTCGGAGAGACTCTCCTACGAGCAGTACTTC,CASSLGRSERLSYEQYF
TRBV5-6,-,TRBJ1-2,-,TGTGCCAGCAGCTTGTTTGGTGAACCTTATGGCTACACCTTC,CASSLFGEPYGYTF
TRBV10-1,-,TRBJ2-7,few,TGCGCCAGCAGTCTGGGAGGGGGCCTGAACGAGCAGTACTTC,CASSLGGGLNEQYF
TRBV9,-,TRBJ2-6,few,TGTGCCAGCAGCGCCCGGGACGGGAGCTCTGGGGCCAACGTCCTGACTTTC,CASSARDGSSGANVLTF